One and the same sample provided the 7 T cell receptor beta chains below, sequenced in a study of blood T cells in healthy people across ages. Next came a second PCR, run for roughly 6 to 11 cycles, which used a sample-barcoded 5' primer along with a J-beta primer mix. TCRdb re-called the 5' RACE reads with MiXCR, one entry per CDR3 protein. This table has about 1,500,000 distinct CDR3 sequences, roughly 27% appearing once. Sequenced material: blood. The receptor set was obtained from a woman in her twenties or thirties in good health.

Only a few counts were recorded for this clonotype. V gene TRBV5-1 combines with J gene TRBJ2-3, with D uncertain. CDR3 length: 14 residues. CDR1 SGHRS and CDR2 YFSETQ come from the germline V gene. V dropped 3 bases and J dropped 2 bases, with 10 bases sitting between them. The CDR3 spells CASSCQGDTDTQYF. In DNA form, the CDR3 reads TGCGCCAGCAGCTGCCAAGGAGACACAGATACGCAGTATTTT.

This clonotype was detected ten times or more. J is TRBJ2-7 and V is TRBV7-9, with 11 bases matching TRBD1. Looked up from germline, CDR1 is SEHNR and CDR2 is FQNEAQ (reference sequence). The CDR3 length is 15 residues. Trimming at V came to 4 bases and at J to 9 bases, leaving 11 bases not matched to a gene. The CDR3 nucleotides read TGTGCCAGCAGCTCCTCCCGGGACAGGGGGAACGGGCAGTACTTC. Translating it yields CASSSSRDRGNGQYF.

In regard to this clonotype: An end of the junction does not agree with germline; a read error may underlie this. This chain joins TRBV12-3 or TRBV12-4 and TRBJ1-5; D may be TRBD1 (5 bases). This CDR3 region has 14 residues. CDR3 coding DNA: TGTGCCAACAGTTATCAGGGATGGAATCAGCCCCAGCATTTT. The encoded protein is CANSYQGWNQPQHF.

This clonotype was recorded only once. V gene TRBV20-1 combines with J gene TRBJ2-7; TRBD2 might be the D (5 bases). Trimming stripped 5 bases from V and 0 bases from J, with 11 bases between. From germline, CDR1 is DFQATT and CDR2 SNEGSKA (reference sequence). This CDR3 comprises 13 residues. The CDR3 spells CSAGRLRSYEQYF. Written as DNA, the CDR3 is TGCAGTGCTGGGAGACTCCGCTCCTACGAGCAGTACTTC.

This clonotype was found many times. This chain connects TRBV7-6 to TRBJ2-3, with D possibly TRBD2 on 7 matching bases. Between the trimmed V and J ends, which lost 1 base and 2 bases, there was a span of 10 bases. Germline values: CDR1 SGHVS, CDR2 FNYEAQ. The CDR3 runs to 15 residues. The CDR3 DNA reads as TGTGCCAGCAGCTTAGTCGGGGGGCCCACAGATACGCAGTATTTT. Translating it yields CASSLVGGPTDTQYF.

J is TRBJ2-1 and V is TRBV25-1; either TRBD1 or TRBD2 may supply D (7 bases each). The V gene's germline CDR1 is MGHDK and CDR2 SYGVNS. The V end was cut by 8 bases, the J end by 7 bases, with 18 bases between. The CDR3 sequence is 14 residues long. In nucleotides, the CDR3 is TGTGCCAGCTCGACAGGGACTATTATAAATGAGCAGTTCTTC. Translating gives CASSTGTIINEQFF.

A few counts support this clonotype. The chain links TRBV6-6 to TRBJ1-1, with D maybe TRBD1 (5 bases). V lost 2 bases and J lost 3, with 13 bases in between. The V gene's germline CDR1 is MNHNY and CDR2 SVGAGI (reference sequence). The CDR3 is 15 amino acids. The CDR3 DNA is TGTGCCAGCAGTTACCCGGGACGGGGAGACACTGAAGCTTTCTTT. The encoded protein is CASSYPGRGDTEAFF.